What follows are 9 T cell receptor beta chains derived from one specimen sequenced in a study of tumor and adjacent non-tumor tissue in lung cancer. TCRbeta libraries were built with three rounds of nested PCR, modified from ARM-PCR. One entry per CDR3 protein, called by TCRdb with MiXCR from the multiplex PCR reads. The sample shows about 82,000 distinct CDR3 sequences, 60% to 85% of them seen only once. This sample's RNA came from whole unsorted tissue. The material sequenced was lung tumor tissue. The receptors stem from a woman aged 45 to 65 with non-small cell lung cancer.

Details on this clonotype: One end of the junction is discordant with germline, which a read error may explain. CDR3 DNA: TGTGCCAGCAGCCGCACAGCGTGGAGCTCCTACGAGCAGAACTTC. It specifies CASSRTAWSSYEQNF. The chain carries TRBV11-1 and TRBJ2-7; D unresolved. Germline V gives CDR1 SGHAT, CDR2 FQDESV (reference sequence). The CDR3 has 15 amino acids.

The V call is TRBV6-6, the J call TRBJ2-7; no reliable D call. In germline, CDR1 is MNHNY, CDR2 SVGAGI (reference sequence). Trimming took off 6 bases at V and 5 bases at J, with 17 bases between the two ends. This CDR3 region has 14 residues. The DNA of the CDR3 is TGTGCCAGCAGCCCTCAGCTTGATCGGAACGAGCAGTACTTC. Protein: CASSPQLDRNEQYF.

Remarks on this clonotype: The conserved phenylalanine or tryptophan normally closing the CDR3 is absent here, so this likely arose from a read error. It is unclear where the CDR3 begins or ends on the DNA, so no DNA is shown, and the CDR3 is as TCRdb lists it. V gene TRBV28 combines with J gene TRBJ1-1; the table's D call of TRBD1 was not tested on the DNA. The CDR3 is 15 amino acids in total, end residues counted. The germline V gene has CDR1 MDHEN and CDR2 SYDVKM. CDR3 loop: CASSSPSGRDTETFC.

With regard to this clonotype: It is likely a read error, because the conserved phenylalanine at the end of the CDR3 is missing. V gene TRBV4-2 combines with J gene TRBJ1-1, with D hard to call. This CDR3 contains 17 residues. Germline CDR1 reads LGHNA; CDR2 reads YNFKEQ. In DNA form, the CDR3 reads TGTGCCAACAGCCAAGAACCCCTTGGATCTCTGGGCACTGAAGCTTTCATT. It is translated as CANSQEPLGSLGTEAFI.

This clonotype was counted at least ten times. This chain joins TRBV10-3 and TRBJ2-2; 8 bases map to TRBD1. The CDR3 is 17 residues long. V shed 6 bases, J shed 0 bases, and the junction held 9 bases outside the gene matches. CDR1 and CDR2 from the germline V gene are ENHRY and SYGVKD. The CDR3 loop is CAIRSMTGDTNTGELFF. CDR3 DNA: TGTGCCATCAGATCTATGACAGGGGACACGAACACCGGGGAGCTGTTTTTT.

With regard to this clonotype: The junction departs from germline at one end; a sequencing error may be responsible. The gene calls are TRBV28 and TRBJ2-3; D may be TRBD1 (6 bases). Germline CDR1 reads MDHEN; CDR2 reads SYDVKM. CDR3 size: 14 residues. The CDR3 sequence: CASSMRTVLNTQFF. The CDR3 coding sequence is TGTGCCAGCAGTATGAGGACAGTCTTGAATACGCAATTTTTT.

With regard to this clonotype: This may come from a read error, since a much larger clone is one base off. The chain uses TRBV30 and TRBJ2-7, with D perhaps TRBD2 (5 bases). This CDR3 is built from 14 residues. Germline loops: CDR1 GTSNPN, CDR2 SVGIG (reference sequence). The CDR3: CAWNGISSSYDQYF. CDR3 coding DNA: TGTGCCTGGAACGGGATTAGCTCCAGCTACGATCAGTACTTC.

This clonotype occurred a few times. V and J are TRBV20-1 and TRBJ2-7; 11 bases fit TRBD1. Germline V lookup: CDR1 DFQATT, CDR2 SNEGSKA (reference sequence). Trimming took 1 base from V and 7 from J; bases not matched to a gene: 21. The CDR3 sequence is 19 residues long. The CDR3 loop is CSARGPLKTWTGGAWEQYF. The CDR3 region has the DNA TGCAGTGCTAGAGGCCCACTGAAAACTTGGACAGGGGGCGCCTGGGAGCAGTACTTC.

On this clonotype itself: The junction departs from the called germline gene at one end, perhaps through a read error. The chain is built from TRBV4-2 and TRBJ2-7, with 13 positions matching TRBD2. The CDR3 sequence is 18 residues long. CDR1 and CDR2 from the germline V gene are LGHNA and YNFKEQ. This CDR3 is CASSQEGLAGEDHYKQYF. CDR3 in DNA: TGTGCCAGTAGCCAAGAAGGACTAGCGGGAGAAGACCACTACAAGCAGTACTTC.